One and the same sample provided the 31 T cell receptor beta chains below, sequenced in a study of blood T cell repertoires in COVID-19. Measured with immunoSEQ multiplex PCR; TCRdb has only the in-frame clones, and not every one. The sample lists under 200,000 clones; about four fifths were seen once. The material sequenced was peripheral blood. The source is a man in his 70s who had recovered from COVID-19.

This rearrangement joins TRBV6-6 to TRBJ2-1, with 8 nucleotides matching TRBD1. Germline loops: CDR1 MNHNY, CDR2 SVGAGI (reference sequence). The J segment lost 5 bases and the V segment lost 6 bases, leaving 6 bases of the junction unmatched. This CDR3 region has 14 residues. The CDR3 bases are TGTGCCAGCAGAGGACGGACAGGGAACAATGAGCAGTTCTTC. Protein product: CASRGRTGNNEQFF.

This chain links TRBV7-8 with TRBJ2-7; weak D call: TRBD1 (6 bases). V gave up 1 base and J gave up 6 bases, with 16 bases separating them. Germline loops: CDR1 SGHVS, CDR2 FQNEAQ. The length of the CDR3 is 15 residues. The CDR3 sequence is CASSLGDTGSAEQYF. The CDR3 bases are TGTGCCAGCAGCTTAGGGGACACAGGGTCGGCCGAGCAGTACTTC. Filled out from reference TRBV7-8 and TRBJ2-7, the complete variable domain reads GAGVSQSPRYKVAKRGQDVALRCDPISGHVSLFWYQQALGQGPEFLTYFQNEAQLDKSGLPSDRFFAERPEGSVSTLKIQRTQQEDSAVYLCASSLGDTGSAEQYFGPGTRLTVT.

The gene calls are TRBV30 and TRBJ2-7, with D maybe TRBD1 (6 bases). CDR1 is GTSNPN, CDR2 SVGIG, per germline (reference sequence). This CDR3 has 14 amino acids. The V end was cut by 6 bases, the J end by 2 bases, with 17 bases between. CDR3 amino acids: CACPQNRAPYEQYF. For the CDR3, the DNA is TGTGCCTGCCCTCAAAACAGGGCCCCCTACGAGCAGTACTTC.

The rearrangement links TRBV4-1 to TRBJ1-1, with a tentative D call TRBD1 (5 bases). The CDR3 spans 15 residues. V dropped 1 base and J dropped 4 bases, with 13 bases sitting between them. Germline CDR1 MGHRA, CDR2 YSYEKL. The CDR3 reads CASSQGGARPTEAFF. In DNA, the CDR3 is TGCGCCAGCAGCCAAGGGGGCGCTCGGCCCACTGAAGCTTTCTTT.

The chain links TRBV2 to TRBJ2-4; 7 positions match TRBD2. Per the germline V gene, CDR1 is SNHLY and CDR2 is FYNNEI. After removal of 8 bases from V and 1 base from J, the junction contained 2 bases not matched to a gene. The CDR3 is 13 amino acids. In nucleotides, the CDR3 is TGTGCCAGCCAGCGGGACGCCAAAAACATTCAGTACTTC. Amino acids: CASQRDAKNIQYF.

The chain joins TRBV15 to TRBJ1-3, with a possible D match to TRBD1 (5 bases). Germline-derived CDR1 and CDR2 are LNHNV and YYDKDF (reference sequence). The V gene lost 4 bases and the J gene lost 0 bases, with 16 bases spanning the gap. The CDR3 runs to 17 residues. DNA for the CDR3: TGTGCCACCAGCACTCGACAGACGACTCCCTCTGGAAACACCATATATTTT. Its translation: CATSTRQTTPSGNTIYF.

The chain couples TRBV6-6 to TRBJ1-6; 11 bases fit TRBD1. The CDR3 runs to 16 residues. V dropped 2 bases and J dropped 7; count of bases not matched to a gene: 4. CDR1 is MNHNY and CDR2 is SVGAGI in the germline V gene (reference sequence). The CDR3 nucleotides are TGTGCCAGCAGTTACGGACAGGGGGCGGACAATTCACCCCTCCACTTT. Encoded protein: CASSYGQGADNSPLHF.

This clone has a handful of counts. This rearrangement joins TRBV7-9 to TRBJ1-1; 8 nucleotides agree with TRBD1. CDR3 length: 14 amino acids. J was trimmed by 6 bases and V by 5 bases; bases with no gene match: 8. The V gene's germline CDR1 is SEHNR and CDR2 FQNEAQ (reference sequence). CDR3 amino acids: CASSRRQGSPEAFF. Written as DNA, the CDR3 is TGTGCCAGCAGCCGTAGACAGGGGAGTCCTGAAGCTTTCTTT.

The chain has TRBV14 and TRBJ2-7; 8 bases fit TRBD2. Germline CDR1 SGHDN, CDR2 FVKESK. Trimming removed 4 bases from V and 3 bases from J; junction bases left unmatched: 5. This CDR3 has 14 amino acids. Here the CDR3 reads CASSPSGGLYEQYF. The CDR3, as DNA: TGTGCCAGCAGCCCCTCGGGGGGGCTCTACGAGCAGTACTTC.

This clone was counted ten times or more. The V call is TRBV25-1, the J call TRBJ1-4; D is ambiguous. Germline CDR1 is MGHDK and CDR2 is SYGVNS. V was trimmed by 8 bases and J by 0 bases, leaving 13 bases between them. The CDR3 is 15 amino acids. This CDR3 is CASAPMIATNEKLFF. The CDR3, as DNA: TGTGCCAGCGCTCCTATGATTGCAACTAATGAAAAACTGTTTTTT.

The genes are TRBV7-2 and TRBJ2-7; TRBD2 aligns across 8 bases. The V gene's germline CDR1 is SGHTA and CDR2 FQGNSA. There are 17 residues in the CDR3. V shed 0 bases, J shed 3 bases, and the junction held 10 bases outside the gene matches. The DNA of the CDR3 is TGTGCCAGCAGCTTAGCTTCTAGCGGGCGGGGTCGCTACGAGCAGTACTTC. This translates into CASSLASSGRGRYEQYF.

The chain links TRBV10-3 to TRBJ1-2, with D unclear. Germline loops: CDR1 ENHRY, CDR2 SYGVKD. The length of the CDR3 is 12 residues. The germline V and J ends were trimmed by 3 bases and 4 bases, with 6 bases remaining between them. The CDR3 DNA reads TGTGCCATCAGTGATCTCCTCTATGGCTACACCTTC. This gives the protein CAISDLLYGYTF.

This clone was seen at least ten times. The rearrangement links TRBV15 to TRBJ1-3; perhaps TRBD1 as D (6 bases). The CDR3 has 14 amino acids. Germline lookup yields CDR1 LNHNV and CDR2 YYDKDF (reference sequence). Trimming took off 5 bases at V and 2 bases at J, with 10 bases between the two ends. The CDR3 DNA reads TGTGCCACCAGCGACGGGACAACTGGAAACACCATATATTTT. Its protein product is CATSDGTTGNTIYF.

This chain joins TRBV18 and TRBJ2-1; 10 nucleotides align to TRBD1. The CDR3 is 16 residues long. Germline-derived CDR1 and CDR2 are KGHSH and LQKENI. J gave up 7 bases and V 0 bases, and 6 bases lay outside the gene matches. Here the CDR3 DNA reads TGTGCCAGCTCACCACCGGGACAGGGGTCTGGTAATGAGCAGTTCTTC. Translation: CASSPPGQGSGNEQFF.

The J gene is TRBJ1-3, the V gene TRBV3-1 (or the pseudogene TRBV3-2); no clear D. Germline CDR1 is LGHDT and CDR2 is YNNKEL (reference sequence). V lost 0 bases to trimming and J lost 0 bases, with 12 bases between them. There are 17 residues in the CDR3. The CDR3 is CASSQDGLRVSGNTIYF. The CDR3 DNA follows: TGTGCCAGCAGCCAAGACGGACTCCGGGTCTCTGGAAACACCATATATTTT.

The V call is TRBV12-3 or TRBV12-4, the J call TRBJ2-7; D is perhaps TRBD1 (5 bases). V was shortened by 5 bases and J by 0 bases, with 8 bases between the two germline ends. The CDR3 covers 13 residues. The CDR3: CASSLQDSYEQYF. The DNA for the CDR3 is TGTGCCAGCAGTCTACAGGACTCCTACGAGCAGTACTTC.

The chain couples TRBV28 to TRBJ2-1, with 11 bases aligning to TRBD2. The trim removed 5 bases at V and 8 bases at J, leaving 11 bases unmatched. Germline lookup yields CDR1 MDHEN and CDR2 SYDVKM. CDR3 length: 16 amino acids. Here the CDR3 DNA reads TGTGCCAGCAGTCCTTTTAGCGGGAGGGAAATCTATGAGCAGTTCTTC. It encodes CASSPFSGREIYEQFF.

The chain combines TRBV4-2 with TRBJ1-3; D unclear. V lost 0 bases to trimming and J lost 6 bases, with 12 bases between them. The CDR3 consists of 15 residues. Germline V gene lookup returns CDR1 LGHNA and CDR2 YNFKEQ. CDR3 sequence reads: CASSQDRERENTIYF. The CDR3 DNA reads TGTGCCAGCAGCCAAGATAGGGAGCGTGAAAACACCATATATTTT.

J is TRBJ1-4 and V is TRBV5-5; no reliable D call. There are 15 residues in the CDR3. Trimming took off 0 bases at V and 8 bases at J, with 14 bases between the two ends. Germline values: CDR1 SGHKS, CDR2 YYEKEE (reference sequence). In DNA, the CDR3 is TGTGCCAGCAGCTTGGCCGGGCACGGAGGGGAAAAACTGTTTTTT. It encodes CASSLAGHGGEKLFF.

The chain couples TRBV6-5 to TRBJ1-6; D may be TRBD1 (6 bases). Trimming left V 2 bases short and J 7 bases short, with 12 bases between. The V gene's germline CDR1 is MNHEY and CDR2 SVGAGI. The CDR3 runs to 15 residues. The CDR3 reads CASSYIRGSNSPLHF. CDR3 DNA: TGTGCCAGCAGTTACATCAGGGGCAGCAATTCACCCCTCCACTTT.

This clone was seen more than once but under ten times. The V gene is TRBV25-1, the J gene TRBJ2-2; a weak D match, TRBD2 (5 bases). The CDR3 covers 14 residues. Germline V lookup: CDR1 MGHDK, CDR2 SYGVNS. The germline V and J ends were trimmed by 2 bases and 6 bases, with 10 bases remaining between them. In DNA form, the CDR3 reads TGTGCCAGCAGTGAACTAGCCAGTCCCGGGGAGCTGTTTTTT. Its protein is CASSELASPGELFF.

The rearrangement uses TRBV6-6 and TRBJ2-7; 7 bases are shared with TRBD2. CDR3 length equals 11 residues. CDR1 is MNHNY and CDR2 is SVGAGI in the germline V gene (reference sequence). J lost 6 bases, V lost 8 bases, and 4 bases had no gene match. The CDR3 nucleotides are TGTGCCAGCGGGGGGGGTTCCGAGCAGTACTTC. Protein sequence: CASGGGSEQYF.

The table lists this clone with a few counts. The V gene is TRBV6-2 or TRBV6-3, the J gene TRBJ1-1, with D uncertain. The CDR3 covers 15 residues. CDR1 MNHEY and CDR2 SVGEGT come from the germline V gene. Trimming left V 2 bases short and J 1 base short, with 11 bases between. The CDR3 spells CASSYSGSGNTEAFF. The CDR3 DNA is TGTGCCAGCAGTTACAGCGGGTCGGGGAACACTGAAGCTTTCTTT.

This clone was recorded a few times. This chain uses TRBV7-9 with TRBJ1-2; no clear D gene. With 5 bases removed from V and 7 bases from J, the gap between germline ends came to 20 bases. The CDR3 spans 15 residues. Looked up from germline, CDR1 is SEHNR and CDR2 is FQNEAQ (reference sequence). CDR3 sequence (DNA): TGTGCCAGCAGCGAGGGAGCAAGGGCCCCCGGTGGCTACACCTTC. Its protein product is CASSEGARAPGGYTF.

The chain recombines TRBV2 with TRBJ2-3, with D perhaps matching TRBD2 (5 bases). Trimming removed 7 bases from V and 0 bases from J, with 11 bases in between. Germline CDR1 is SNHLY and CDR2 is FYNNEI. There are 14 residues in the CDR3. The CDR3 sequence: CASISGFSTDTQYF. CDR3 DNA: TGTGCCAGCATTTCGGGATTTAGCACAGATACGCAGTATTTT.

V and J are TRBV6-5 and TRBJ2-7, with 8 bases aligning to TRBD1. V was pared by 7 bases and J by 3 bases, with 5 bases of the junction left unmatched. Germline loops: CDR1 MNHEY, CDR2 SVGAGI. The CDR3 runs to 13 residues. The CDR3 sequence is CASTDGQGYEQYF. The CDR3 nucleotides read TGTGCCAGCACCGACGGACAGGGCTACGAGCAGTACTTC.

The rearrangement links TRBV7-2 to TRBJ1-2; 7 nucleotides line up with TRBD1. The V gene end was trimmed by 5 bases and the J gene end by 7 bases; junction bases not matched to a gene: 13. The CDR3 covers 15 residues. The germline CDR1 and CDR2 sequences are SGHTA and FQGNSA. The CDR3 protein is CASSPYRSPGGGYTF. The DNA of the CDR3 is TGTGCCAGCAGCCCTTACCGGAGCCCAGGGGGTGGCTACACCTTC.

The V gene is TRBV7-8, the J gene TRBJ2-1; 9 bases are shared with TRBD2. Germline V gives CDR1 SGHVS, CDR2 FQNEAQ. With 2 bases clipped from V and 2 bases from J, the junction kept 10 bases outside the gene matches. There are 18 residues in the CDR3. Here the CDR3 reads CASSLLSGLAGAYNEQFF. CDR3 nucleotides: TGTGCCAGCAGCTTATTGTCTGGTTTAGCGGGAGCCTACAATGAGCAGTTCTTC.

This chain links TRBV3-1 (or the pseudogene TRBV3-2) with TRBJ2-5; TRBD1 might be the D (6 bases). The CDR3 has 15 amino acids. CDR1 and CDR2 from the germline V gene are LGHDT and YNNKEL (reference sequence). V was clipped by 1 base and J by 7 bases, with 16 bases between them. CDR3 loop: CASSQVKGQKGTQYF. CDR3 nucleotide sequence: TGTGCCAGCAGCCAAGTTAAGGGACAAAAGGGGACCCAGTACTTC.

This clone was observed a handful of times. The CDR3: CASSSDRTDTQYF. The CDR3 coding sequence is TGCGCCAGCAGCTCGGACAGAACAGATACGCAGTATTTT. The rearrangement joins TRBV5-1 to TRBJ2-3, with D perhaps TRBD1 (6 bases). Trimming removed 3 bases at V and 3 bases at J, with 8 bases between. The CDR3 extends over 13 amino acids. CDR1 SGHRS and CDR2 YFSETQ come from the germline V gene.

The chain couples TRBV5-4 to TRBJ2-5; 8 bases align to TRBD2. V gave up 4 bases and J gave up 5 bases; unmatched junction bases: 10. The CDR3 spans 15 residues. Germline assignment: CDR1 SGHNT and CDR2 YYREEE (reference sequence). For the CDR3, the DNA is TGTGCCAGCAGCCACCCCGGGACTAGGCGGGAGACCCAGTACTTC. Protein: CASSHPGTRRETQYF.